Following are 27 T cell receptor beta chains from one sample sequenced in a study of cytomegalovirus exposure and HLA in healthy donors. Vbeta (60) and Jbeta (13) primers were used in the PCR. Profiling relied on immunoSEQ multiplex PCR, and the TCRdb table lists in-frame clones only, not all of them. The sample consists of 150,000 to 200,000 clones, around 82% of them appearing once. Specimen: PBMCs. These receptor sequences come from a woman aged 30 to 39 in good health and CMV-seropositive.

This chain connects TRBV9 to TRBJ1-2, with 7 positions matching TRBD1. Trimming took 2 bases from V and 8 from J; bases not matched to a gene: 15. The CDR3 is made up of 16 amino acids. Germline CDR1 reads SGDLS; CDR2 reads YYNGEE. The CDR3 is CASSVRQTDRDSGYTF. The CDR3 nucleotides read TGTGCCAGCAGCGTCCGCCAAACCGACAGGGATTCCGGCTACACCTTC.

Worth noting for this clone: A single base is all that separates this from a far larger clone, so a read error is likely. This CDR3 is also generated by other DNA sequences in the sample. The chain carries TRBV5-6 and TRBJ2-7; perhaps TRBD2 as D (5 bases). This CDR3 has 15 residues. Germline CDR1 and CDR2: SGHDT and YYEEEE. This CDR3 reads CASSQLVGKRNEQYF. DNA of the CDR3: TGTGCTAGCAGCCAACTAGTGGGCAAGCGGAACGAGCAGTACTTC. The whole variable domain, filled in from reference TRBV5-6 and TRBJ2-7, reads DAGVTQSPTHLIKTRGQQVTLRCSPKSGHDTVSWYQQALGQGPQFIFQYYEEEERQRGNFPDRFSGHQFPNYSSELNVNALLLGDSALYLCASSQLVGKRNEQYFGPGTRLTVT.

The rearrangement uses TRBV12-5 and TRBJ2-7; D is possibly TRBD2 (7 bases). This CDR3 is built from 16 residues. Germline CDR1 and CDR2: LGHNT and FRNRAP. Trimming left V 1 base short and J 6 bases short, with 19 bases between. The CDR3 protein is CASGLGLRGRPGEQYF. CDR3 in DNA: TGTGCTAGTGGTTTGGGCTTGCGGGGGCGCCCGGGCGAGCAGTACTTC.

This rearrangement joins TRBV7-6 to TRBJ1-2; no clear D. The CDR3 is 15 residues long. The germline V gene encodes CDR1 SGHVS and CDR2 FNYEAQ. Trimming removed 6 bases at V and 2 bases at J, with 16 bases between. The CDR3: CASRSLAGANYGYTF. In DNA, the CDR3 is TGTGCCAGCAGGAGCCTCGCCGGAGCGAACTATGGCTACACCTTC.

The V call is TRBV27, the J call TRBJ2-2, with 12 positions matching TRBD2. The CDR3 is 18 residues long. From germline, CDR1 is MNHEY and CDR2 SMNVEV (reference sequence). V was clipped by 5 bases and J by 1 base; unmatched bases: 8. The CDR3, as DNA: TGTGCCAGCAGTCCTTGGACTAGCGGGGCCTGGAACACCGGGGAGCTGTTTTTT. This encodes CASSPWTSGAWNTGELFF.

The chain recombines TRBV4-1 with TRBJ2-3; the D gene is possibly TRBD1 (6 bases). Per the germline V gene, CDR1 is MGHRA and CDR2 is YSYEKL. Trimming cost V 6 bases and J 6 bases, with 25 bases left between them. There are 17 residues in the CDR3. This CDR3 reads CASRPTRIQGKGDTQYF. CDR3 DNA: TGCGCCAGCAGGCCGACCCGGATCCAGGGGAAGGGGGATACGCAGTATTTT.

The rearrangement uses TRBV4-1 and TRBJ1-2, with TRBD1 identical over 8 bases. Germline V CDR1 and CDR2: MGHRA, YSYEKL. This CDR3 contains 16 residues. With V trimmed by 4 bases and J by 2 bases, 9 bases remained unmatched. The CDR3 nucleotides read TGCGCCAGCAGCCTCCCCGGACAGGGTCGAAACTATGGCTACACCTTC. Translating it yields CASSLPGQGRNYGYTF.

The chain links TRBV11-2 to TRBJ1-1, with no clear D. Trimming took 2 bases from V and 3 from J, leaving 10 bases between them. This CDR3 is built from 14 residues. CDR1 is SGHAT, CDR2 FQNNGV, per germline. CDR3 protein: CASSLRWRDTEAFF. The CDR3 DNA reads TGTGCCAGCAGCTTAAGGTGGAGGGACACTGAAGCTTTCTTT.

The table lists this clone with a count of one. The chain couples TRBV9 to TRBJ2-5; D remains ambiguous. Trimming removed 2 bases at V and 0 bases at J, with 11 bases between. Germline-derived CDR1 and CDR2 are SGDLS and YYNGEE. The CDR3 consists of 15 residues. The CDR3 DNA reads TGTGCCAGCAGCGTTGCTAGTAACTACCAAGAGACCCAGTACTTC. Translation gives CASSVASNYQETQYF.

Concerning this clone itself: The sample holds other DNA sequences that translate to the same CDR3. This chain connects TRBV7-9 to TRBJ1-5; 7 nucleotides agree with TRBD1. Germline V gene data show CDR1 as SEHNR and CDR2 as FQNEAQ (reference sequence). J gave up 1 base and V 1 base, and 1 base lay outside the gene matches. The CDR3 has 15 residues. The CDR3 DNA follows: TGTGCCAGCAGCTTAGGACAGGGCAGCAATCAGCCCCAGCATTTT. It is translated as CASSLGQGSNQPQHF.

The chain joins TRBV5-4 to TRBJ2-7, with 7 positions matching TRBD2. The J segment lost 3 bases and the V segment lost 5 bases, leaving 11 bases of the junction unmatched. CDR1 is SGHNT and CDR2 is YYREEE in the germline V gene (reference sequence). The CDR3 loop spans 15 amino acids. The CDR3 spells CASSSGGTPGYEQYF. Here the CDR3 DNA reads TGTGCCAGCAGTTCCGGGGGGACCCCGGGCTACGAGCAGTACTTC.

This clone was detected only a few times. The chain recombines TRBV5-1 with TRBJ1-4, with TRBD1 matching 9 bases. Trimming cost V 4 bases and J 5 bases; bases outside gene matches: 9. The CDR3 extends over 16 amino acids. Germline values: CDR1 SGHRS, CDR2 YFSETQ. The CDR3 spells CASSRTGTGTNEKLFF. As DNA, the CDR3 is TGCGCCAGCAGCCGAACCGGGACAGGGACAAATGAAAAACTGTTTTTT.

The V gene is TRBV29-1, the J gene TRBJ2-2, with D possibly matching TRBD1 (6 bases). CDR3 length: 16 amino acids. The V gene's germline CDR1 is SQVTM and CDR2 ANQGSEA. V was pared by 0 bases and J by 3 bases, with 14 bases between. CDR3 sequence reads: CSVEDRQAKYTGELFF. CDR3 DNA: TGCAGCGTTGAAGATCGACAGGCAAAATACACCGGGGAGCTGTTTTTT.

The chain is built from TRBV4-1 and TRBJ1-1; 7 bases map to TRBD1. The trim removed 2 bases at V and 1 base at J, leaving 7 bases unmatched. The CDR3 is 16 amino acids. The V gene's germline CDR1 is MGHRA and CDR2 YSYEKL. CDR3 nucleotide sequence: TGCGCCAGCAGCCAATACGGGACAGTTTCGAACACTGAAGCTTTCTTT. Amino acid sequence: CASSQYGTVSNTEAFF.

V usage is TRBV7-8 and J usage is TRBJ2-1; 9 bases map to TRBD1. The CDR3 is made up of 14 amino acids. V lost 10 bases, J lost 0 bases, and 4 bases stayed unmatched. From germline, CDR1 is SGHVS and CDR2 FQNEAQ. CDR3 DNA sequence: TGTGCCACAAGACAGGGGGGCTCCTACAATGAGCAGTTCTTC. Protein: CATRQGGSYNEQFF. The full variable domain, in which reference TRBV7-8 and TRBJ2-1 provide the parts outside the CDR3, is GAGVSQSPRYKVAKRGQDVALRCDPISGHVSLFWYQQALGQGPEFLTYFQNEAQLDKSGLPSDRFFAERPEGSVSTLKIQRTQQEDSAVYLCATRQGGSYNEQFFGPGTRLTVL.

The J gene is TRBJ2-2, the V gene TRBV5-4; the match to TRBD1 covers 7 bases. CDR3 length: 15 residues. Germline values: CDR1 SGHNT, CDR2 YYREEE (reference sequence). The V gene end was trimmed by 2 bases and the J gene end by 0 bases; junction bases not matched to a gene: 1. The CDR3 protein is CASSLGGSNTGELFF. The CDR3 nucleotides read TGTGCCAGCAGCTTAGGGGGCTCGAACACCGGGGAGCTGTTTTTT.

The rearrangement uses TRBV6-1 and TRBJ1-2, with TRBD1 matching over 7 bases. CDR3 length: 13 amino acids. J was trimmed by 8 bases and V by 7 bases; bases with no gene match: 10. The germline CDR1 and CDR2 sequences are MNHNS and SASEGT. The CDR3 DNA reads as TGTGCCAGCATGGCAGACAGGGTTGGGGGCTACACCTTC. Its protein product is CASMADRVGGYTF.

CDR3 bases: TGTGCCAGCAGCTTGGTGCCGGGGGTCTACGAGCAGTACTTC. Residues: CASSLVPGVYEQYF. V usage is TRBV5-6 and J usage is TRBJ2-7, with TRBD2 as a possible D gene (6 bases). CDR1 is SGHDT and CDR2 is YYEEEE in the germline V gene. V was shortened by 0 bases and J by 3 bases, with 10 bases between the two germline ends. The CDR3 is 14 amino acids.

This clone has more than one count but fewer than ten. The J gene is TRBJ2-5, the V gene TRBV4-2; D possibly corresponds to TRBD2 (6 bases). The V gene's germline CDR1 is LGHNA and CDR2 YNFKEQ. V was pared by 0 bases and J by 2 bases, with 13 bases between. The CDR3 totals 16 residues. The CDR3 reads CASSQDWGLLQETQYF. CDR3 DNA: TGTGCCAGCAGCCAAGACTGGGGACTTCTACAAGAGACCCAGTACTTC.

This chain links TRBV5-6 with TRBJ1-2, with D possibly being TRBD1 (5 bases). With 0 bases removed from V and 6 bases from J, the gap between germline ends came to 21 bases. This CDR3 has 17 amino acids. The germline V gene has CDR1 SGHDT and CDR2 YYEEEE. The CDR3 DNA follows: TGTGCCAGCAGCTTGGGGGGCTTTTCCTGGGTACGGGATGGCTACACCTTC. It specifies CASSLGGFSWVRDGYTF.

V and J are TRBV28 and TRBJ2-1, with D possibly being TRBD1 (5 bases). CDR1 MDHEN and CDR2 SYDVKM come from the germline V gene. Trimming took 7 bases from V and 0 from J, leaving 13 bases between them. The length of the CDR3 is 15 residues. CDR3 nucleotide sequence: TGTGCCAGCACGGGTGGGGCATCCTCCTACAATGAGCAGTTCTTC. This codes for CASTGGASSYNEQFF.

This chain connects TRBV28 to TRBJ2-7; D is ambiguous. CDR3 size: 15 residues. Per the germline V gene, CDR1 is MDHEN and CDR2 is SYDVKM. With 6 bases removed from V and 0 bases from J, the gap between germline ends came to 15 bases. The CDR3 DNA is TGTGCCAGCAGGTACGTCGCGGCCTACTCCTACGAGCAGTACTTC. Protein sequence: CASRYVAAYSYEQYF.

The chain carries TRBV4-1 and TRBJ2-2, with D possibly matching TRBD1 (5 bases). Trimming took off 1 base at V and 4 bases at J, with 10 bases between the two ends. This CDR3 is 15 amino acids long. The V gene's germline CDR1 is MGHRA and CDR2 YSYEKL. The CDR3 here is CASSQAGRGTGELFF. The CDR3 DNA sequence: TGCGCCAGCAGCCAAGCAGGGCGAGGCACCGGGGAGCTGTTTTTT.

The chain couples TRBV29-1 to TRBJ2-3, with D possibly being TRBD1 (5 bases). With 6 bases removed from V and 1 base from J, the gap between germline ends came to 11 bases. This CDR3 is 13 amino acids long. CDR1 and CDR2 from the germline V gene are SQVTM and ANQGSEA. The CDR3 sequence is CSVREGGTDTQYF. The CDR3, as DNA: TGCAGCGTCAGGGAAGGTGGCACAGATACGCAGTATTTT.

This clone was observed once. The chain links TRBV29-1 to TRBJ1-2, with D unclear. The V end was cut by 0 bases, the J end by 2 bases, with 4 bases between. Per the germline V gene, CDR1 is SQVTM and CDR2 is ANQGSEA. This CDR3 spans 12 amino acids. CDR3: CSVEDRNYGYTF. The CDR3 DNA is TGCAGCGTTGAAGACAGGAACTATGGCTACACCTTC.

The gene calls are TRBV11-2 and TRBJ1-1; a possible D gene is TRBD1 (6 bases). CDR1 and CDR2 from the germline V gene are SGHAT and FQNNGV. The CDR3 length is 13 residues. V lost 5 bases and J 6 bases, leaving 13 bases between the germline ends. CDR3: CASSPDSGAEAFF. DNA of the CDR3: TGTGCCAGCAGCCCGGACAGCGGGGCTGAAGCTTTCTTT.

This CDR3 reads CASSIVPGDEKLFF. The CDR3 bases are TGTGCCAGTAGTATTGTCCCCGGGGATGAAAAACTGTTTTTT. The V and J genes are TRBV19 and TRBJ1-4, with D hard to call. The CDR3 consists of 14 residues. Germline values: CDR1 LNHDA, CDR2 SQIVND (reference sequence). V gave up 3 bases and J gave up 6 bases, with 11 bases separating them.